Presented here are 12 T cell receptor beta chains from one specimen sequenced in a study of cytomegalovirus exposure and HLA in healthy donors (dated by TCRdb to about 2017). The library was made by the immunoSEQ multiplex PCR assay. A mixture of 60 forward primers for TCR Vbeta segments and 13 reverse primers for TCR Jbeta segments was used in the multiplex PCR. In its TCRdb copy, this immuneACCESS table keeps in-frame sequences only and misses some clones. Where compared with another copy, unresolved V genes explain less than half of these, and the others have no known cause. A total of more than 60,000 clones appear in this sample, approximately 80% of them only once. The ten largest account for nearly 3% of the sample. Source material: PBMCs. These receptors were collected from a woman between 25 and 40 years old in good health and CMV-seronegative.

The rearrangement uses TRBV29-1 and TRBJ2-7, with TRBD1 as a possible D gene (8 bases). The CDR3 spans 11 residues. V lost 5 bases and J lost 6, with 11 bases in between. Germline values: CDR1 SQVTM, CDR2 ANQGSEA. CDR3 region: CSVNRGGEQYF. The CDR3 coding sequence is TGCAGCGTTAACAGGGGGGGCGAGCAGTACTTC.

The gene calls are TRBV18 and TRBJ2-4; 9 nucleotides match TRBD2. Germline trimming cut 4 bases from V and 15 bases from J; bases unmatched to any gene: 16. The CDR3 has 15 residues. The germline CDR1 and CDR2 sequences are KGHSH and LQKENI. CDR3 DNA: TGTGCCAGCTCACTTGCGGGGGGGGACATCGTAGCCTTGTACTTC. This translates into CASSLAGGDIVALYF.

V and J are TRBV19 and TRBJ2-1, with 14 nucleotides matching TRBD2. The CDR3 spans 17 residues. Unmatched junction bases numbered 6, after V lost 5 bases and J lost 3 bases. CDR1 is LNHDA, CDR2 SQIVND, per germline (reference sequence). This CDR3 reads CASSEIGLAGGYNEQFF. CDR3 nucleotides: TGTGCCAGTAGTGAGATCGGACTAGCGGGGGGCTACAATGAGCAGTTCTTC.

The chain recombines TRBV10-3 with TRBJ1-2, with D maybe TRBD1 (6 bases). Trimming pared 2 bases from V and 8 bases from J, leaving 18 bases between. Per germline, CDR1 ENHRY and CDR2 SYGVKD. The CDR3 runs 15 residues. DNA of the CDR3: TGTGCCATCAGTGAGAGGGGGATTGGGGAATGGGGCTACACCTTC. Its translation is CAISERGIGEWGYTF.

This sequence joins TRBV10-3 and TRBJ2-1; D not certain. Germline V gene sequence: CDR1 ENHRY, CDR2 SYGVKD. Trimming cost V 3 bases and J 5 bases, with 5 bases left between them. The CDR3 is made up of 12 amino acids. The CDR3 loop is CAISDPNNEQFF. The CDR3 nucleotides are TGTGCCATCAGTGACCCAAACAATGAGCAGTTCTTC.

The V and J genes are TRBV9 and TRBJ1-1; D uncertain. Trimming removed 3 bases from V and 0 bases from J, with 9 bases in between. The CDR3 covers 14 residues. Germline CDR1 is SGDLS and CDR2 is YYNGEE. The CDR3 nucleotides read TGTGCCAGCAGCGGTAGTAATATGAACACTGAAGCTTTCTTT. Protein product: CASSGSNMNTEAFF.

The DNA for the CDR3 is TGTGCCAGCAGTGAATGGGGGGGAAACTATGGCTACACCTTC. Translation: CASSEWGGNYGYTF. The rearrangement uses TRBV25-1 and TRBJ1-2, with D perhaps matching TRBD1 (5 bases). V was shortened by 1 base and J by 2 bases, with 8 bases between the two germline ends. This CDR3 is built from 14 residues. CDR1 is MGHDK and CDR2 is SYGVNS in the germline V gene.

V and J are TRBV18 and TRBJ1-3; the match to TRBD1 covers 8 bases. V was clipped by 3 bases and J by 1 base; unmatched bases: 2. The CDR3 is 15 residues long. The germline gives CDR1 KGHSH, CDR2 LQKENI. The CDR3 region is CASSPRQGSGNTIYF. CDR3 nucleotides: TGTGCCAGCTCACCGAGACAGGGGTCTGGAAACACCATATATTTT.

The rearrangement uses TRBV5-1 and TRBJ1-4; the D is unclear. In germline, CDR1 is SGHRS, CDR2 YFSETQ. The V and J ends lost 2 bases and 0 bases respectively, with 14 bases between them. The CDR3 spans 17 residues. CDR3 in DNA: TGCGCCAGCAGCTTCCCGGAAGGAGATCCAACTAATGAAAAACTGTTTTTT. Translated: CASSFPEGDPTNEKLFF.

Here the CDR3 reads CASSLTGDSNTEAFF. The CDR3 region has the DNA TGTGCCAGCAGCCTTACAGGGGATAGCAACACTGAAGCTTTCTTT. The rearrangement joins TRBV4-2 to TRBJ1-1, with 7 bases aligning to TRBD1. The V gene end was trimmed by 4 bases and the J gene end by 2 bases; junction bases not matched to a gene: 7. There are 15 residues in the CDR3. Germline V gene data show CDR1 as LGHNA and CDR2 as YNFKEQ.

The rearrangement uses TRBV18 and TRBJ1-5; TRBD1 matches 7 bases. Looked up from germline, CDR1 is KGHSH and CDR2 is LQKENI. J gave up 10 bases and V 6 bases, and 12 bases lay outside the gene matches. The CDR3 has 14 amino acids. The CDR3: CASSSGTEGNPQHF. In DNA form, the CDR3 reads TGTGCCAGCTCTTCCGGGACAGAAGGTAATCCCCAGCATTTT.

The chain employs TRBV19 and TRBJ1-5; TRBD1 matches 9 bases. The CDR3 extends over 15 amino acids. Germline values: CDR1 LNHDA, CDR2 SQIVND (reference sequence). Trimming removed 6 bases from V and 5 bases from J; junction bases left unmatched: 8. For the CDR3, the DNA is TGTGCCAGTAGCAATCGGGACAGGGCGGATCAGCCCCAGCATTTT. Translation gives CASSNRDRADQPQHF.